Shown below are 27 T cell receptor beta chains from a single sample sequenced in a study of regulatory T cells in long-lasting Graves disease. Construction of the TCR beta libraries employed iRepertoire HTBI primers in conjunction with Arm-PCR of CDR3 regions. MiXCR, run by TCRdb on the multiplex PCR reads, gives a single entry per CDR3 protein. In the table there are approximately 400,000 distinct CDR3 sequences, roughly 23% of which are singletons. Time point reported: persistent/refractory GD, antithyroid drugs over 5 years with positive TRAb. RNA extracted from PBMCs served as the sequencing template. The sample here was peripheral blood mononuclear cells (PBMCs), taken when the disease was refractory, from a patient treated with antithyroid drugs. The receptors here all came from a woman aged 40 to 50 with Graves disease.

This clonotype showed up just a few times. The chain joins TRBV28 to TRBJ2-1, with 14 bases fitting TRBD2. The V gene's germline CDR1 is MDHEN and CDR2 SYDVKM. V trimming: 7 bases; J trimming: 8 bases; junction bases outside the gene matches: 7. The CDR3 sequence is 15 residues long. CDR3 bases: TGTGCCAGCACATCCGGGACTAGCGGGAGATATGAGCAGTTCTTC. Protein sequence: CASTSGTSGRYEQFF. Complete variable domain (other parts from reference TRBV28 and TRBJ2-1): DVKVTQSSRYLVKRTGEKVFLECVQDMDHENMFWYRQDPGLGLRLIYFSYDVKMKEKGDIPEGYSVSREKKERFSLILESASTNQTSMYLCASTSGTSGRYEQFFGPGTRLTVL.

A few counts support this clonotype. This sequence joins TRBV4-1 and TRBJ2-5; the D call may be TRBD1 or TRBD2 (5 bases each). Per the germline V gene, CDR1 is MGHRA and CDR2 is YSYEKL. There are 20 residues in the CDR3. Trimming left V 3 bases short and J 4 bases short, with 30 bases between. The CDR3 here is CASSQVWDRDAMAYIETQYF. The CDR3 DNA reads as TGCGCCAGCAGCCAGGTGTGGGACCGGGACGCAATGGCCTACATAGAGACCCAGTACTTC.

V is TRBV20-1 and J is TRBJ1-1, with no clear D. This CDR3 has 13 residues. The V gene lost 1 base and the J gene lost 7 bases, with 13 bases spanning the gap. CDR1 and CDR2 (germline): DFQATT, SNEGSKA (reference sequence). This CDR3 is CSARGAIRSEAFF. The CDR3 DNA is TGCAGTGCTAGAGGCGCAATCAGGAGTGAAGCTTTCTTT.

This clonotype was seen ten or more times. V is TRBV28 and J is TRBJ2-7; no definite D call. Germline V gene lookup returns CDR1 MDHEN and CDR2 SYDVKM. The germline V and J ends were trimmed by 4 bases and 3 bases, with 13 bases remaining between them. The CDR3 loop spans 14 amino acids. CDR3 protein: CASSSGLTLYEQYF. CDR3 in DNA: TGTGCCAGCAGTTCGGGCCTCACCCTCTACGAGCAGTACTTC.

This chain links TRBV6-2 or TRBV6-3 with TRBJ2-5; 7 bases match TRBD2. The CDR3 loop spans 15 amino acids. With V trimmed by 2 bases and J by 4 bases, 7 bases remained unmatched. Germline CDR1 is MNHEY and CDR2 is SVGEGT. CDR3 sequence (DNA): TGTGCCAGCAGTTACGAGGGAGGCGGGAGAGAGACCCAGTACTTC. It is translated as CASSYEGGGRETQYF.

The J gene is TRBJ2-7, the V gene TRBV3-1; maybe TRBD2 (6 bases). This CDR3 is 15 amino acids long. Germline CDR1 LGHDT, CDR2 YNNKEL (reference sequence). The V end was cut by 4 bases, the J end by 6 bases, with 19 bases between. The CDR3 nucleotides read TGTGCCAGCAGCCGAGGTTGGGGGGAGTCGAGCGAGCAGTACTTC. This codes for CASSRGWGESSEQYF.

This clonotype occurred many times. The rearrangement uses TRBV7-2 and TRBJ1-5; no reliable D call. V lost 1 base and J 3 bases, leaving 10 bases between the germline ends. CDR3 length: 15 amino acids. Germline CDR1 is SGHTA and CDR2 is FQGNSA. CDR3: CASSLVVGNNQPQHF. The CDR3 DNA reads TGTGCCAGCAGCTTAGTGGTGGGAAACAATCAGCCCCAGCATTTT.

This clonotype has at least ten counts. V and J are TRBV27 and TRBJ2-7; 8 nucleotides align to TRBD1. Germline CDR1 reads MNHEY; CDR2 reads SMNVEV (reference sequence). J gave up 1 base and V 5 bases, and 7 bases lay outside the gene matches. The CDR3 length is 15 residues. The CDR3 nucleotides are TGTGCCAGCAGTAAACTCGACAGGGGATCCTACGAGCAGTACTTC. As protein: CASSKLDRGSYEQYF.

This clonotype was observed a handful of times. This chain uses TRBV7-6 with TRBJ1-4, with a possible D match to TRBD1 (5 bases). V lost 5 bases and J 2 bases, leaving 9 bases between the germline ends. Germline V lookup: CDR1 SGHVS, CDR2 FNYEAQ. This CDR3 is built from 14 residues. CDR3: CASSRGWTNEKLFF. The CDR3 region has the DNA TGTGCCAGCAGCCGGGGGTGGACTAATGAAAAACTGTTTTTT.

About this clonotype: A read error is possible here, since a much larger clone lies one base away. This is likely a read error, given that the CDR3 carries no conserved phenylalanine or tryptophan at its end. This sequence joins TRBV11-2 and TRBJ1-1; no definite D call. Germline values: CDR1 SGHAT, CDR2 FQNNGV. The CDR3 has 13 amino acids. The germline V and J ends were trimmed by 1 base and 4 bases, with 7 bases remaining between them. The CDR3 bases are TGTGCCAGCAGCTTAGTGCTCGGCACTGAAGCTTTCATT. Its protein product is CASSLVLGTEAFI.

This clonotype occurred many times. The rearrangement uses TRBV28 and TRBJ1-6; D call uncertain. Germline-derived CDR1 and CDR2 are MDHEN and SYDVKM. V lost 2 bases to trimming and J lost 6 bases, with 5 bases between them. The CDR3 has 13 residues. The CDR3 region is CASSLQPNSPLHF. The CDR3 DNA reads TGTGCCAGCAGTTTACAGCCTAATTCACCCCTCCACTTT.

This clonotype was seen at least ten times. The chain links TRBV6-5 to TRBJ1-6, with a weak D call TRBD1 (6 bases). The CDR3 runs 19 residues. Germline CDR1 MNHEY, CDR2 SVGAGI. V was pared by 4 bases and J by 0 bases, with 19 bases between. The DNA of the CDR3 is TGTGCCAGCAGTTCTCCGGGACACGGTGATCGCTCCTATAATTCACCCCTCCACTTT. Protein product: CASSSPGHGDRSYNSPLHF.

In its sample, this clonotype was seen many times. The chain carries TRBV27 and TRBJ2-7, with D possibly being TRBD1 (5 bases). Trimming removed 2 bases from V and 6 bases from J, with 14 bases in between. Germline V gene sequence: CDR1 MNHEY, CDR2 SMNVEV (reference sequence). The CDR3 sequence is 14 residues long. In DNA form, the CDR3 reads TGTGCCAGCAGTTTACAGCAGGGTTCGAGCGAGCAGTACTTC. It specifies CASSLQQGSSEQYF.

The rearrangement joins TRBV12-3 or TRBV12-4 to TRBJ2-2; 11 bases fit TRBD1. Germline trimming cut 6 bases from V and 2 bases from J; bases unmatched to any gene: 14. The CDR3 totals 19 residues. As DNA, the CDR3 is TGTGCCAGCAGGGCGGGACAGGGGGGTCGTATACTAAACACCGGGGAGCTGTTTTTT. This encodes CASRAGQGGRILNTGELFF.

The chain recombines TRBV15 with TRBJ2-7; 10 bases are a match to TRBD2. The V segment lost 8 bases and the J segment 3 bases; nucleotides outside the gene matches: 7. The length of the CDR3 is 14 residues. The germline V gene encodes CDR1 LNHNV and CDR2 YYDKDF (reference sequence). CDR3 region: CATQRTSGNYEQYF. The CDR3 DNA sequence: TGTGCCACCCAAAGGACTAGCGGAAACTACGAGCAGTACTTC.

This chain links TRBV7-2 with TRBJ2-2; weak D call: TRBD2 (5 bases). The germline V and J ends were trimmed by 0 bases and 3 bases, with 8 bases remaining between them. Germline V gene lookup returns CDR1 SGHTA and CDR2 FQGNSA. The CDR3 is made up of 15 amino acids. In DNA, the CDR3 is TGTGCCAGCAGCTTAGCCGGACTCCACACCGGGGAGCTGTTTTTT. It yields the protein CASSLAGLHTGELFF.

This clonotype was counted many times. The V call is TRBV11-2, the J call TRBJ1-4; 12 positions agree with TRBD1. The CDR3 is 19 residues long. V lost 0 bases, J lost 6 bases, and 11 bases stayed unmatched. CDR1 and CDR2 from the germline V gene are SGHAT and FQNNGV. For the CDR3, the DNA is TGTGCCAGCAGCTTAGAGCCCTCCCGGGACAGGGGGCAGCATGAAAAACTGTTTTTT. Protein: CASSLEPSRDRGQHEKLFF.

At least ten counts were recorded for this clonotype. The CDR3 sequence is CSATTGWGTNEKLFF. The CDR3 DNA reads as TGCAGTGCTACCACTGGGTGGGGAACTAATGAAAAACTGTTTTTT. The chain joins TRBV20-1 to TRBJ1-4, with no clear D. CDR1 is DFQATT, CDR2 SNEGSKA, per germline (reference sequence). This CDR3 has 15 residues. Trimming stripped 4 bases from V and 1 base from J, with 13 bases between.

This clonotype occurred a few times. J is TRBJ2-7 and V is TRBV6-2 or TRBV6-3, with D perhaps TRBD1 (6 bases). Germline CDR1 reads MNHEY; CDR2 reads SVGEGT. The CDR3 covers 14 residues. V was clipped by 2 bases and J by 6 bases, with 14 bases between them. The CDR3, as DNA: TGTGCCAGCAGTTACCGGGGCGTGGGGGCCGAGCAGTACTTC. Protein product: CASSYRGVGAEQYF.

This clonotype has just a few counts. The chain is built from TRBV27 and TRBJ2-5; D tentatively reads TRBD1 or TRBD2 (5 bases each). The CDR3 is 14 amino acids. V dropped 5 bases and J dropped 4 bases, with 14 bases sitting between them. From germline, CDR1 is MNHEY and CDR2 SMNVEV (reference sequence). The CDR3 region has the DNA TGTGCCAGCAGTACTGGGGGTCGGGGAGAGACCCAGTACTTC. It yields the protein CASSTGGRGETQYF.

This clonotype has at least ten counts. The rearrangement links TRBV28 to TRBJ1-5; weak D call: TRBD1 (6 bases). Trimming pared 5 bases from V and 2 bases from J, leaving 10 bases between. Germline lookup yields CDR1 MDHEN and CDR2 SYDVKM. This CDR3 has 14 amino acids. This CDR3 reads CASSKQGGNQPQHF. The CDR3 nucleotides read TGTGCCAGCAGTAAACAGGGCGGCAATCAGCCCCAGCATTTT.

This clonotype turned up a few times. Since a much larger clone is just one base distant, this may be a read error. The rearrangement joins TRBV7-2 to TRBJ2-7; D is possibly TRBD1 (6 bases). Germline CDR1 and CDR2: SGHTA and FQGNSA. Trimming cost V 5 bases and J 2 bases, with 10 bases left between them. This CDR3 spans 13 amino acids. The CDR3 protein is CASSPDSTYEQYF. Written as DNA, the CDR3 is TGTGCCAGCAGCCCGGACAGCACCTACGAGCAGTACTTC.

J is TRBJ1-1 and V is TRBV4-1; 8 positions agree with TRBD1. CDR1 and CDR2 from the germline V gene are MGHRA and YSYEKL. V dropped 5 bases and J dropped 1; count of bases not matched to a gene: 21. The CDR3 sequence is 20 residues long. CDR3 amino acids: CASSTGTGVSGWSPNTEAFF. CDR3 nucleotides: TGCGCCAGCAGCACCGGGACAGGTGTATCGGGTTGGTCACCGAACACTGAAGCTTTCTTT.

As for this clonotype: A much larger clone is a single base away; this may be a read error. The chain has TRBV29-1 and TRBJ1-1, with no clear D. The CDR3 spans 13 residues. V gave up 4 bases and J gave up 4 bases, with 13 bases separating them. In germline, CDR1 is SQVTM, CDR2 ANQGSEA. Here the CDR3 DNA reads TGCAGCGTTGCAGTGCTTATGAGCACTGAAGCTTTCTTT. Its translation: CSVAVLMSTEAFF.

This clonotype was counted only a few times. This rearrangement joins TRBV20-1 to TRBJ1-6; D perhaps matches TRBD1 (5 bases). Trimming took 3 bases from V and 5 from J, leaving 14 bases between them. Germline V CDR1 and CDR2: DFQATT, SNEGSKA (reference sequence). The CDR3 totals 15 residues. The CDR3 DNA reads TGCAGTGCTAGGAGAGGGGTCCCCAATAATTCACCCCTCCACTTT. Translation: CSARRGVPNNSPLHF.

This clonotype appeared many times. The V call is TRBV3-1, the J call TRBJ1-1; D uncertain. The CDR3 runs 13 residues. V was shortened by 4 bases and J by 3 bases, with 9 bases between the two germline ends. Germline V gene lookup returns CDR1 LGHDT and CDR2 YNNKEL (reference sequence). The CDR3 sequence is CASSLGPYTEAFF. The CDR3 DNA is TGTGCCAGCAGCCTCGGACCCTACACTGAAGCTTTCTTT.

This clonotype appeared many times. The rearrangement joins TRBV28 to TRBJ2-5, with TRBD2 as a possible D gene (7 bases). V shed 5 bases and J shed 5 bases, with 12 bases lying between them. CDR1 MDHEN and CDR2 SYDVKM come from the germline V gene. The CDR3 spans 13 residues. The CDR3 protein is CASSEGGGETQYF. The CDR3 DNA sequence: TGTGCCAGCAGTGAGGGGGGGGGCGAGACCCAGTACTTC.